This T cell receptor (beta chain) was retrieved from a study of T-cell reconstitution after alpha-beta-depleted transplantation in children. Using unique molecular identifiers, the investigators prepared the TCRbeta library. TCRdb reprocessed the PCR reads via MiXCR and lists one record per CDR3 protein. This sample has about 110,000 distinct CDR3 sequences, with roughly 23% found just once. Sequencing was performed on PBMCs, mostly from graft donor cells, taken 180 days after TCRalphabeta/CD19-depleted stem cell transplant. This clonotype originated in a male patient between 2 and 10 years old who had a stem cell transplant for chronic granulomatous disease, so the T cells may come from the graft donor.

This chain's CDR3 is CSARPDGTYYEQYF. Written as DNA, the CDR3 is TGCAGTGCTAGGCCGGACGGGACTTACTACGAGCAGTACTTC. V gene TRBV20-1 combines with J gene TRBJ2-7, with a tentative D call TRBD2 (6 bases). This CDR3 comprises 14 residues. Germline CDR1 and CDR2: DFQATT and SNEGSKA (reference sequence). V shed 3 bases and J shed 3 bases, with 15 bases lying between them.